This passage covers 18 T cell receptor beta chains from one sample sequenced in a study of identical twins. One entry per CDR3 protein, called by TCRdb with MiXCR from the 5' RACE reads. The sample lists 450,000 or so distinct CDR3 sequences; 14% were seen once. This same sample was also part of a study on yellow fever vaccine responses in identical twins.

Sequencing was carried out using CD4+ T cells sorted from blood. Source of these receptors: a woman aged 18-29 years in good health.

A few counts support this clonotype. The chain joins TRBV27 to TRBJ2-3; tentatively, D is TRBD2 (5 bases). This CDR3 spans 16 amino acids. Germline V CDR1 and CDR2: MNHEY, SMNVEV (reference sequence). Trimming stripped 6 bases from V and 4 bases from J, with 20 bases between. The CDR3 here is CASSPRAATSADTQYF. In DNA, the CDR3 is TGTGCCAGCAGCCCGAGGGCAGCCACATCAGCAGATACGCAGTATTTT.

This clonotype was observed a handful of times. The chain couples TRBV25-1 to TRBJ2-7; 8 bases are shared with TRBD1. This CDR3 comprises 13 residues. Germline CDR1 and CDR2: MGHDK and SYGVNS. The junction had 7 bases not matched to a gene; V was cut back by 7 bases and J by 5 bases. The CDR3 protein is CASKSDRGHEQYF. The CDR3 DNA sequence: TGTGCCAGCAAGTCCGACAGGGGCCACGAGCAGTACTTC.

This chain's CDR3 is CASSPPVANTGGYGYTF. The CDR3 DNA reads as TGTGCCAGCAGTCCCCCCGTGGCCAACACCGGCGGCTATGGCTACACCTTC. The chain is built from TRBV28 and TRBJ1-2, with unresolved D. V shed 5 bases and J shed 4 bases, with 23 bases lying between them. This CDR3 comprises 17 residues. Germline-derived CDR1 and CDR2 are MDHEN and SYDVKM.

The rearrangement uses TRBV30 and TRBJ2-3; D remains ambiguous. Per the germline V gene, CDR1 is GTSNPN and CDR2 is SVGIG (reference sequence). Trimming removed 2 bases from V and 6 bases from J, with 6 bases in between. The CDR3 has 11 residues. The CDR3 region has the DNA TGTGCCTGGAGTTTGGCCGATACGCAGTATTTT. The encoded protein is CAWSLADTQYF.

The V gene is TRBV20-1, the J gene TRBJ1-4; D is unresolved. With 4 bases removed from V and 4 bases from J, the gap between germline ends came to 7 bases. The CDR3 loop spans 12 amino acids. Per germline, CDR1 DFQATT and CDR2 SNEGSKA (reference sequence). As DNA, the CDR3 is TGCAGTGCTACGGGGATTAATGAAAAACTGTTTTTT. Encoded protein: CSATGINEKLFF.

The chain employs TRBV6-2 or TRBV6-3 and TRBJ2-7; D is uncertain. CDR3 size: 13 residues. CDR1 and CDR2 (germline): MNHEY, SVGEGT. Trimming removed 2 bases from V and 5 bases from J, with 10 bases in between. For the CDR3, the DNA is TGTGCCAGCAGTTACGCCTCAAAGAACGAGCAGTACTTC. It codes for CASSYASKNEQYF.

There are a few counts of this clonotype. The chain combines TRBV20-1 with TRBJ1-6; 7 positions agree with TRBD1. Germline V gene lookup returns CDR1 DFQATT and CDR2 SNEGSKA (reference sequence). V dropped 6 bases and J dropped 6; count of bases not matched to a gene: 5. The CDR3 loop spans 13 amino acids. CDR3 sequence reads: CSARDSFNSPLHF. DNA of the CDR3: TGCAGTGCCAGGGACAGCTTTAATTCACCCCTCCACTTT.

This chain links TRBV7-9 with TRBJ1-6, with 7 positions matching TRBD1. The germline V gene has CDR1 SEHNR and CDR2 FQNEAQ (reference sequence). The CDR3 runs to 14 residues. The J segment lost 6 bases and the V segment lost 6 bases, leaving 5 bases of the junction unmatched. Here the CDR3 DNA reads TGTGCCAGCAGGATCGGGACAGCTAATTCACCCCTCCACTTT. Its translation is CASRIGTANSPLHF.

The chain links TRBV3-1 to TRBJ2-1; 9 bases align to TRBD2. The CDR3 sequence is 21 residues long. V lost 0 bases, J lost 3 bases, and 18 bases stayed unmatched. CDR1 and CDR2 (germline): LGHDT, YNNKEL (reference sequence). CDR3 nucleotides: TGTGCCAGCAGCCAAGATCGCCGATGGGCGGGGGGGCGTCTCGTCTACAATGAGCAGTTCTTC. This sequence encodes CASSQDRRWAGGRLVYNEQFF.

This chain joins TRBV7-2 and TRBJ2-7, with D hard to call. The germline V gene encodes CDR1 SGHTA and CDR2 FQGNSA. Deletions cut 5 bases from V and 2 bases from J, with 13 bases between. This CDR3 is built from 14 residues. CDR3: CASSPSKTPYEQYF. For the CDR3, the DNA is TGTGCCAGCAGCCCCTCTAAGACACCCTACGAGCAGTACTTC.

J is TRBJ1-2 and V is TRBV12-3 or TRBV12-4, with D unclear. The CDR3 is 15 residues long. As DNA, the CDR3 is TGTGCGACCAGCACCCGAGCTAATAGCCACTATGGCTACACCTTC. Amino acid sequence: CATSTRANSHYGYTF.

The chain uses TRBV2 and TRBJ2-4; D is unresolved. The CDR3 consists of 17 residues. Germline CDR1 SNHLY, CDR2 FYNNEI. V dropped 1 base and J dropped 0 bases, with 13 bases sitting between them. The DNA of the CDR3 is TGTGCCAGCAGTGAAGAGTTGGGGTCCCTAGCCAAAAACATTCAGTACTTC. This gives the protein CASSEELGSLAKNIQYF.

This chain connects TRBV28 to TRBJ2-7, with 8 bases lining up with TRBD1. The CDR3 has 15 amino acids. The V gene's germline CDR1 is MDHEN and CDR2 SYDVKM. V lost 3 bases and J lost 2; bases outside the gene matches: 6. Here the CDR3 reads CASSFGQGYAYEQYF. DNA of the CDR3: TGTGCCAGCAGTTTCGGACAGGGATATGCCTACGAGCAGTACTTC.

The chain has TRBV15 and TRBJ2-3; TRBD1 is a possible D gene (6 bases). V was cut by 0 bases and J by 6 bases, with 10 bases left in between. Germline assignment: CDR1 LNHNV and CDR2 YYDKDF (reference sequence). The CDR3 is 14 residues long. The CDR3 is CATSRDLGADTQYF. DNA for the CDR3: TGTGCCACCAGCAGAGATTTGGGGGCGGATACGCAGTATTTT.

This clonotype was seen only a few times. This chain links TRBV6-5 with TRBJ1-2; tentative D call: TRBD1 (6 bases). Trimming left V 0 bases short and J 6 bases short, with 14 bases between. The CDR3 covers 15 residues. Germline CDR1 reads MNHEY; CDR2 reads SVGAGI. The CDR3 sequence: CASSYSPGALNGYTF. The CDR3 nucleotides read TGTGCCAGCAGTTACTCGCCAGGGGCGCTCAATGGCTACACCTTC.

This clonotype was picked up many times. Relative to the germline gene, one junction end is altered; a read error may explain this. The chain links TRBV3-1 to TRBJ2-7, with TRBD1 identical over 8 bases. The germline V gene has CDR1 LGHDT and CDR2 YNNKEL (reference sequence). CDR3 length equals 13 residues. The CDR3, as DNA: TGCGCCAGCAGCCACGGACAGGGCTACGAGCAGTACTTC. Its protein product is CASSHGQGYEQYF.

The CDR3 DNA is TGTGCCAGCAGTTACTCGATACTGGACCTCTTCCATTTTGCTTCCATTTGTCAAGATACGCAGTATTTT. Its protein product is CASSYSILDLFHFASICQDTQYF. V and J are TRBV6-2 or TRBV6-3 and TRBJ2-3; D unclear. Trimming left V 0 bases short and J 5 bases short, with 36 bases between. Germline V CDR1 and CDR2: MNHEY, SVGEGT. CDR3 size: 23 residues.

This clonotype was recorded at least ten times. The chain links TRBV5-1 to TRBJ2-1, with D tentatively TRBD2 (5 bases). This CDR3 contains 15 residues. Trimming took 0 bases from V and 0 from J, leaving 7 bases between them. From germline, CDR1 is SGHRS and CDR2 YFSETQ. In DNA, the CDR3 is TGCGCCAGCAGCTTGGGGAGGATCTCCTACAATGAGCAGTTCTTC. Protein sequence: CASSLGRISYNEQFF. Together with reference TRBV5-1 and TRBJ2-1, the CDR3 gives the full variable domain: KAGVTQTPRYLIKTRGQQVTLSCSPISGHRSVSWYQQTPGQGLQFLFEYFSETQRNKGNFPGRFSGRQFSNSRSEMNVSTLELGDSALYLCASSLGRISYNEQFFGPGTRLTVL.